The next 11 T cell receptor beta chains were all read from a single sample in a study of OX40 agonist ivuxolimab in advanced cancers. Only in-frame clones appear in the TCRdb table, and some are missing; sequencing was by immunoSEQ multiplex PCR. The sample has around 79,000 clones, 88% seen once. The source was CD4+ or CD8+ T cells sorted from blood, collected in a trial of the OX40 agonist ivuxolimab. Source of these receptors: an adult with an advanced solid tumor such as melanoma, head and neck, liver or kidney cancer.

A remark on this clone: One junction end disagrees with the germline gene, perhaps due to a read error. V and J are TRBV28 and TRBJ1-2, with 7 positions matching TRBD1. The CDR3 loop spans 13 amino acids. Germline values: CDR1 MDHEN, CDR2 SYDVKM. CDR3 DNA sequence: TGTGCCAGCAGTATATGGGACAGCTATGGCTACACCTTC. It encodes CASSIWDSYGYTF.

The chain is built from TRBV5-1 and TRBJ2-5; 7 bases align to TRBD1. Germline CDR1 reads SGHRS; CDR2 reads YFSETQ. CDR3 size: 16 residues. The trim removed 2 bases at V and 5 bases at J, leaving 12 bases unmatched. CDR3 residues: CASSLSPRQGPETQYF. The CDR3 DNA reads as TGCGCCAGCAGCTTATCACCACGACAGGGCCCGGAGACCCAGTACTTC. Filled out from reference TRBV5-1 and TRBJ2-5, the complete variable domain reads KAGVTQTPRYLIKTRGQQVTLSCSPISGHRSVSWYQQTPGQGLQFLFEYFSETQRNKGNFPGRFSGRQFSNSRSEMNVSTLELGDSALYLCASSLSPRQGPETQYFGPGTRLLVL.

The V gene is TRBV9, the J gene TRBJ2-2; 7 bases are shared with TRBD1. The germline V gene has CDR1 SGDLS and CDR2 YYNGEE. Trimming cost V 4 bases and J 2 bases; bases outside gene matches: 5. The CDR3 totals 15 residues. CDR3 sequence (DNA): TGTGCCAGCAGCCCAAGACAGGGTAACACCGGGGAGCTGTTTTTT. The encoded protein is CASSPRQGNTGELFF.

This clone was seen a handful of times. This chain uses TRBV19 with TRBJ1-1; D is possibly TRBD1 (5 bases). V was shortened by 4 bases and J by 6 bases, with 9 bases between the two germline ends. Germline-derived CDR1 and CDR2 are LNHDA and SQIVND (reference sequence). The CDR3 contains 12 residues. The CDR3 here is CASSTGQAEAFF. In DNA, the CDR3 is TGTGCCAGTAGTACGGGGCAGGCTGAAGCTTTCTTT.

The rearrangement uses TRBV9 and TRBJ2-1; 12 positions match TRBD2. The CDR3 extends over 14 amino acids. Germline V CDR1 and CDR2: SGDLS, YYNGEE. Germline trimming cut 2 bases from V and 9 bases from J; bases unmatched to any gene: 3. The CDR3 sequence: CASSVTSGGGEQFF. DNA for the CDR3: TGTGCCAGCAGCGTGACTAGCGGGGGCGGTGAGCAGTTCTTC.

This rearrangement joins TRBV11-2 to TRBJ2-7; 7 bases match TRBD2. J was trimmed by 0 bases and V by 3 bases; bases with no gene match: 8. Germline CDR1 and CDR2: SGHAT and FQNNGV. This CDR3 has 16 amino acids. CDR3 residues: CASSLTLAVASYEQYF. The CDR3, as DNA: TGTGCCAGCAGCTTGACTCTAGCGGTCGCCTCCTACGAGCAGTACTTC.

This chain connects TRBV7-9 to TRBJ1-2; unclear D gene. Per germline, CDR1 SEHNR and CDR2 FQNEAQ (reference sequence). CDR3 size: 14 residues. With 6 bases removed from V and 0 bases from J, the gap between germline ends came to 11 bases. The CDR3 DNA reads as TGTGCCAGCAGTTTTAACACGGCTAACTATGGCTACACCTTC. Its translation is CASSFNTANYGYTF.

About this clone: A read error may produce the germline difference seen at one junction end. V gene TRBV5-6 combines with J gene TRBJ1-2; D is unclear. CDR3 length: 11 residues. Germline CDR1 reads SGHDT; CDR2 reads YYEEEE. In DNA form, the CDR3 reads TGTGCCAGCAGCTTGGCCGGCACGATTCACTTC. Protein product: CASSLAGTIHF.

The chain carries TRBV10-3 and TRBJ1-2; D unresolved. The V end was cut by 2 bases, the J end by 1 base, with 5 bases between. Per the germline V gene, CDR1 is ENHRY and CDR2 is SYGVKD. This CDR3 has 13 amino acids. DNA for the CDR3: TGTGCCATCAGTGAGGACATTAACTATGGCTACACCTTC. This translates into CAISEDINYGYTF.

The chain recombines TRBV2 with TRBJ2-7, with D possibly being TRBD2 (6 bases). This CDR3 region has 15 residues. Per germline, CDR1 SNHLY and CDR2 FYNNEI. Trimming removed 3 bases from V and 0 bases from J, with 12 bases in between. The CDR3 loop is CASSDPAGNSYEQYF. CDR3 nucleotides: TGTGCCAGCAGTGATCCGGCGGGAAACTCCTACGAGCAGTACTTC. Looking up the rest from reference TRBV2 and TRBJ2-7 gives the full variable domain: EPEVTQTPSHQVTQMGQEVILRCVPISNHLYFYWYRQILGQKVEFLVSFYNNEISEKSEIFDDQFSVERPDGSNFTLKIRSTKLEDSAMYFCASSDPAGNSYEQYFGPGTRLTVT.

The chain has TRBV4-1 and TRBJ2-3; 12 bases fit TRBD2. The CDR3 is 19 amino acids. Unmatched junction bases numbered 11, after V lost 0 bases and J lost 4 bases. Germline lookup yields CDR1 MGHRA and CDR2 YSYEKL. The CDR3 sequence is CASSQDSRMGTSGSDTQYF. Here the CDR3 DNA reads TGCGCCAGCAGCCAAGATAGTAGGATGGGGACTAGCGGGTCAGATACGCAGTATTTT.